This T cell receptor beta chain stems from a study of CD8+CD57+ T cells in acquired aplastic anemia. Study background: When averaged, DNA from sorted CD4+ and CD8+ cells came to approximately 3.2 ug. Study findings and constraints: Patients and controls were not found to differ significantly in CD8+ Simpson's diversity.

With respect to this clonotype: Its antigen remains unidentified.

Genomic DNA, serving as template, underwent TCR beta VDJ and CDR3 profiling. TCRdb fed the reads into MiXCR, producing one record per CDR3 protein. The table shows around 290,000 distinct CDR3 sequences, with under 65% occurring only once. V lost 5 bases to trimming and J lost 2 bases, with 13 bases between them. CDR1 is SGHVS, CDR2 FQNEAQ, per germline. The CDR3 runs to 14 residues. The sequenced patients had an expansion of CD8+CD57+ cells seen by flow cytometry. Patients, without exception, had severe acquired aplastic anemia. This TCR came from a human donor with aplastic anemia. The genes are TRBV7-8 and TRBJ2-7; D is possibly TRBD1 (6 bases). The sequencing sample was made of sorted CD4+, CD8+, or CD8+CD57+ T cells (not recorded which) from PBMCs. The CDR3 region has the DNA TGTGCCAGCAGCCTCCTGGGGGCCCCCTACGAGCAGTACTTC. Translating gives CASSLLGAPYEQYF.